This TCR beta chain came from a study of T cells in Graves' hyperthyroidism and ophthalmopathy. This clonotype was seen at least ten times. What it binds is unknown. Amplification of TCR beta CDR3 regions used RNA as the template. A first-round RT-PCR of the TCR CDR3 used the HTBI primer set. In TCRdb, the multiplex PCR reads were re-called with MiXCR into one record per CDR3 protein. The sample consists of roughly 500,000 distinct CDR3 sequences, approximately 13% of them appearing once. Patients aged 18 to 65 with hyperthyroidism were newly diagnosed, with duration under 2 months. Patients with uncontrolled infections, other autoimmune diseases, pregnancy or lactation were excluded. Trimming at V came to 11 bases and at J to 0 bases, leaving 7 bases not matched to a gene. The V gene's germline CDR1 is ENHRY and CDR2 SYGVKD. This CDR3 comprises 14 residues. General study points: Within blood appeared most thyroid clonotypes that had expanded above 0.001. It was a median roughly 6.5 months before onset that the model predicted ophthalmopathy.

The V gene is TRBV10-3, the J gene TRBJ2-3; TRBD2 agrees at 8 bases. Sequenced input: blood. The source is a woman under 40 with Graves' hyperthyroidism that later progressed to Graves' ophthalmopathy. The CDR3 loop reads CAVRASGSTDTQYF. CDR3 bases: TGTGCCGTAAGAGCTAGCGGGAGCACAGATACGCAGTATTTT.